This T cell receptor (beta chain) was recorded in a study of blood T cell repertoires in COVID-19. Either two negative PCRs, clearance, or symptom resolution qualified Cohort 3 donors as recovered. This table comes from immunoSEQ multiplex PCR, and its TCRdb copy is limited to in-frame clones, with some not included. The profile shows some 150,000 clones, around 89% of them singletons. Per the germline V gene, CDR1 is SGHVS and CDR2 is FQNEAQ. CDR3 length: 14 amino acids. V lost 9 bases and J lost 6; bases outside the gene matches: 8. The sample comprised PBMCs or T cells enriched from blood (not recorded which). This receptor was obtained from a young woman who had recovered from COVID-19. This rearrangement joins TRBV7-8 to TRBJ2-3; TRBD1 matches at 11 bases. The CDR3 DNA follows: TGTGCCAGTGGGAACCGGGACAGGGGGGATACGCAGTATTTT. This encodes CASGNRDRGDTQYF.